Listed below are T cell receptor beta chains from one sample, sequenced in a study of shared clonotypes between healthy human individuals. The protocol was immunoSEQ multiplex PCR, while the TCRdb copy is restricted to in-frame clones and leaves out a portion. The sample yields approximately 500,000 clones, 70% to 80% seen once. What was sequenced was PBMCs. These receptors were collected from a middle-aged woman in good health. Some clones in this sample may be carry-over from other donors' samples. The conserved cysteine and the conserved F or W are not part of the CDR3 here. Each record gives: V gene, CDR3 protein.

v_gene: TRBV19; CDR3aa: ASSFRSGTGELF
v_gene: TRBV6-5; CDR3aa: ASRAPGGSHEQY
v_gene: TRBV28; CDR3aa: ASRGTSGSRRISYNEQF
v_gene: TRBV9; CDR3aa: ASSSQGDNQPQH
v_gene: TRBV30; CDR3aa: AWGTGGNQPQH
v_gene: TRBV10-3; CDR3aa: AISISDSDNSPLH
v_gene: TRBV29-1; CDR3aa: SVQVGTGTYEQY
v_gene: TRBV25-1; CDR3aa: ASSEWGDPLF
v_gene: TRBV7-9; CDR3aa: ASSPRAYTGELF
v_gene: TRBV5-4; CDR3aa: VSSRGGDQPQH
v_gene: TRBV4-2; CDR3aa: ASSQRREVQETQY